A single sample gave rise to the 21 T cell receptor beta chains below, sequenced in a study of shared clonotypes between healthy human individuals. Positive CCR7 selection of CD45RO-negative cells yielded the naive CD8 cells, and terminally differentiated effector memory CD45RA+ cells were excluded. Sequencing was performed with immunoSEQ multiplex PCR; in TCRdb, only in-frame clones are kept and a portion is missing. The profile shows 1.5 million to 2.5 million clones, about 94% of them singletons. The specimen was naive CD8+ T cells sorted from blood. The receptors were sampled from a man younger than 30 in good health.

The chain couples TRBV5-4 to TRBJ1-2; D is perhaps TRBD1 (5 bases). CDR3 length equals 15 residues. Germline CDR1 SGHNT, CDR2 YYREEE (reference sequence). V was clipped by 0 bases and J by 8 bases, with 17 bases between them. The CDR3 loop reads CASSLALGGEKGYTF. Written as DNA, the CDR3 is TGTGCCAGCAGCTTGGCGTTAGGAGGGGAGAAGGGCTACACCTTC.

The rearrangement joins TRBV5-4 to TRBJ2-2, with 7 bases matching TRBD2. The CDR3 runs to 15 residues. With V trimmed by 3 bases and J by 0 bases, 2 bases remained unmatched. The germline CDR1 and CDR2 sequences are SGHNT and YYREEE (reference sequence). DNA of the CDR3: TGTGCCAGCAGCTCGGGGGGTCCGAACACCGGGGAGCTGTTTTTT. It is translated as CASSSGGPNTGELFF.

The rearrangement links TRBV10-2 to TRBJ2-7, with a weak D call TRBD1 (6 bases). Trimming took 6 bases from V and 5 from J, leaving 17 bases between them. Germline loops: CDR1 WSHSY, CDR2 SAAADI. The CDR3 spans 14 residues. This CDR3 reads CASRSTPGHHEQYF. CDR3 in DNA: TGCGCCAGCAGATCGACACCGGGACACCACGAGCAGTACTTC.

Ten or more counts support this clone. The chain is built from TRBV27 and TRBJ2-7; 8 nucleotides align to TRBD1. Per the germline V gene, CDR1 is MNHEY and CDR2 is SMNVEV (reference sequence). CDR3 length: 14 residues. The J segment lost 5 bases and the V segment lost 2 bases, leaving 5 bases of the junction unmatched. The CDR3 nucleotides read TGTGCCAGCAGTTTACAGGGGGCTTACGACGAGCAGTACTTC. Its protein is CASSLQGAYDEQYF.

The genes are TRBV19 and TRBJ2-3; D gene unclear. Deletions cut 4 bases from V and 4 bases from J, with 12 bases between. Germline loops: CDR1 LNHDA, CDR2 SQIVND (reference sequence). The CDR3 has 14 amino acids. The CDR3 protein is CASSSGTLADTQYF. The CDR3 DNA is TGTGCCAGTAGTAGCGGAACATTGGCAGATACGCAGTATTTT. The complete variable domain, with remaining parts taken from reference TRBV19 and TRBJ2-3, reads DGGITQSPKYLFRKEGQNVTLSCEQNLNHDAMYWYRQDPGQGLRLIYYSQIVNDFQKGDIAEGYSVSREKKESFPLTVTSAQKNPTAFYLCASSSGTLADTQYFGPGTRLTVL.

V gene TRBV2 combines with J gene TRBJ2-3, with TRBD1 matching over 11 bases. Germline V gene data show CDR1 as SNHLY and CDR2 as FYNNEI. The CDR3 covers 16 residues. Trimming at V came to 0 bases and at J to 5 bases, leaving 4 bases not matched to a gene. This CDR3 reads CASSEAQGQGEDTQYF. The CDR3 DNA reads as TGTGCCAGCAGTGAAGCGCAGGGACAGGGGGAAGATACGCAGTATTTT.

CDR3 sequence: CASSSPGTGVYEQYF. The CDR3, as DNA: TGTGCCAGCAGTTCCCCCGGGACAGGGGTCTACGAGCAGTACTTC. This rearrangement joins TRBV6-5 to TRBJ2-7; TRBD1 matches at 10 bases. The CDR3 covers 15 residues. The germline CDR1 and CDR2 sequences are MNHEY and SVGAGI. With V trimmed by 4 bases and J by 3 bases, 6 bases remained unmatched.

The CDR3 reads CASSPSGFDQETQYF. The CDR3 DNA reads as TGTGCCAGCAGTCCATCGGGGTTTGATCAAGAGACCCAGTACTTC. The chain couples TRBV7-9 to TRBJ2-5, with D possibly being TRBD2 (5 bases). CDR3 length: 15 residues. The germline CDR1 and CDR2 sequences are SEHNR and FQNEAQ (reference sequence). Trimming removed 6 bases at V and 2 bases at J, with 16 bases between.

About this clone: The sample contains more than one DNA sequence encoding this CDR3. This sequence joins TRBV13 and TRBJ2-3; D remains ambiguous. Germline values: CDR1 PRHDT, CDR2 FYEKMQ (reference sequence). V lost 0 bases, J lost 0 bases, and 4 bases lay in between. The CDR3 is made up of 14 amino acids. For the CDR3, the DNA is TGTGCCAGCAGCTTAGGAGGAAGCACAGATACGCAGTATTTT. Its translation is CASSLGGSTDTQYF.

The J gene is TRBJ1-3, the V gene TRBV7-9; unclear D gene. Germline V CDR1 and CDR2: SEHNR, FQNEAQ (reference sequence). The CDR3 runs 14 residues. V was pared by 1 base and J by 3 bases, with 7 bases between. As DNA, the CDR3 is TGTGCCAGCAGCTTAGTAGCAAGTGGAAACACCATATATTTT. It yields the protein CASSLVASGNTIYF.

The chain is built from TRBV9 and TRBJ2-5; TRBD1 or TRBD2 may be the D gene (5 bases each). This CDR3 is built from 14 residues. Germline CDR1 and CDR2: SGDLS and YYNGEE. V dropped 4 bases and J dropped 2 bases, with 12 bases sitting between them. The CDR3 is CASSTGTVQETQYF. In DNA form, the CDR3 reads TGTGCCAGCAGCACCGGGACGGTTCAAGAGACCCAGTACTTC. Filled out from reference TRBV9 and TRBJ2-5, the complete variable domain reads DSGVTQTPKHLITATGQRVTLRCSPRSGDLSVYWYQQSLDQGLQFLIQYYNGEERAKGNILERFSAQQFPDLHSELNLSSLELGDSALYFCASSTGTVQETQYFGPGTRLLVL.

The chain has TRBV2 and TRBJ1-3, with TRBD1 matching 7 bases. This CDR3 contains 16 residues. V was pared by 0 bases and J by 2 bases, with 4 bases of the junction left unmatched. Per germline, CDR1 SNHLY and CDR2 FYNNEI. CDR3 bases: TGTGCCAGCAGTGAAGCGGACAGGATCACTGGAAACACCATATATTTT. Translated: CASSEADRITGNTIYF.

The rearrangement joins TRBV27 to TRBJ1-5; 7 bases fit TRBD1. Germline V lookup: CDR1 MNHEY, CDR2 SMNVEV (reference sequence). V was pared by 5 bases and J by 6 bases, with 13 bases of the junction left unmatched. The CDR3 consists of 16 residues. The CDR3 loop is CASSAHQRGPSQPQHF. For the CDR3, the DNA is TGTGCCAGCAGTGCCCACCAGAGGGGGCCCAGTCAGCCCCAGCATTTT.

The genes are TRBV13 and TRBJ2-4, with 8 positions matching TRBD2. Germline lookup yields CDR1 PRHDT and CDR2 FYEKMQ (reference sequence). This CDR3 comprises 15 residues. With 5 bases clipped from V and 4 bases from J, the junction kept 7 bases outside the gene matches. The CDR3 nucleotides read TGTGCCAGCAGCCCAAGCGGGGGAGCTAAAAACATTCAGTACTTC. Its protein product is CASSPSGGAKNIQYF. Filled out from reference TRBV13 and TRBJ2-4, the complete variable domain reads AAGVIQSPRHLIKEKRETATLKCYPIPRHDTVYWYQQGPGQDPQFLISFYEKMQSDKGSIPDRFSAQQFSDYHSELNMSSLELGDSALYFCASSPSGGAKNIQYFGAGTRLSVL.

About this clone itself: The sample contains more than one DNA sequence encoding this CDR3. The genes are TRBV7-9 and TRBJ2-7; D is undetermined. Germline V CDR1 and CDR2: SEHNR, FQNEAQ (reference sequence). The CDR3 consists of 13 residues. Trimming took 0 bases from V and 6 from J, leaving 9 bases between them. The CDR3: CASSLADVGEQYF. The CDR3 bases are TGTGCCAGCAGCTTAGCCGACGTGGGCGAGCAGTACTTC.

This chain links TRBV27 with TRBJ2-3; D assignment may be TRBD1 or TRBD2 (5 bases each). CDR3 length: 15 amino acids. Germline V gives CDR1 MNHEY, CDR2 SMNVEV (reference sequence). Trimming stripped 1 base from V and 1 base from J, with 9 bases between. This CDR3 reads CASSLLPGRTDTQYF. The DNA for the CDR3 is TGTGCCAGCAGTTTATTACCGGGACGCACAGATACGCAGTATTTT.

The CDR3 spells CASSDRGATNQPQHF. CDR3 nucleotide sequence: TGTGCCAGCAGTGACAGGGGTGCAACAAATCAGCCCCAGCATTTT. The chain recombines TRBV6-1 with TRBJ1-5; D is perhaps TRBD1 (6 bases). From germline, CDR1 is MNHNS and CDR2 SASEGT. CDR3 length: 15 amino acids. Trimming removed 3 bases at V and 4 bases at J, with 13 bases between.

The genes are TRBV9 and TRBJ2-7; 10 nucleotides match TRBD2. Germline V gene data show CDR1 as SGDLS and CDR2 as YYNGEE. V lost 0 bases and J lost 7; bases outside the gene matches: 7. This CDR3 has 15 residues. CDR3 coding DNA: TGTGCCAGCAGCGTAGAGGCTAGCGGGAGTTTTGAGCAGTACTTC. It translates to CASSVEASGSFEQYF.

The V call is TRBV2, the J call TRBJ2-7; TRBD2 agrees at 8 bases. Germline CDR1 SNHLY, CDR2 FYNNEI. Trimming cost V 2 bases and J 2 bases; bases outside gene matches: 2. The CDR3 loop spans 14 amino acids. The DNA for the CDR3 is TGTGCCAGCAGTGAACGGGGGGGGACCTACGAGCAGTACTTC. It translates to CASSERGGTYEQYF.

V is TRBV28 and J is TRBJ1-2; D gene ambiguous. Germline V gives CDR1 MDHEN, CDR2 SYDVKM. The CDR3 has 14 residues. V lost 7 bases to trimming and J lost 0 bases, with 12 bases between them. The CDR3 region is CASTFESANYGYTF. The DNA for the CDR3 is TGTGCCAGCACCTTTGAGTCAGCTAACTATGGCTACACCTTC.

The CDR3 nucleotides are TGTGCCAGCAGCCTAGTCTCCTCTGGGGCCAACGTCCTGACTTTC. It specifies CASSLVSSGANVLTF. V usage is TRBV28 and J usage is TRBJ2-6, with D unresolved. Trimming left V 6 bases short and J 0 bases short, with 9 bases between. The CDR3 length is 15 residues. Germline V lookup: CDR1 MDHEN, CDR2 SYDVKM. The full variable domain, completed using reference TRBV28 and TRBJ2-6, is DVKVTQSSRYLVKRTGEKVFLECVQDMDHENMFWYRQDPGLGLRLIYFSYDVKMKEKGDIPEGYSVSREKKERFSLILESASTNQTSMYLCASSLVSSGANVLTFGAGSRLTVL.